These 9 T cell receptor beta chains were sequenced from one sample in a study of T cells in localized non-small cell lung cancer. Sequenced by immunoSEQ multiplex PCR; TCRdb stores in-frame clones only, minus some. Among about 16,000 clones, approximately 84% were seen once, and the ten largest hold about 24%. Sample: peripheral blood, taken before any cancer treatment. These receptors originate from a male donor aged 60 or older with stage I lung adenocarcinoma.

CDR3 DNA: TGTGCCAGCAGCCGGGGCGGGAATCCCAACGAGCAGTACTTC. The encoded protein is CASSRGGNPNEQYF. J is TRBJ2-7 and V is TRBV6-6; D might be TRBD2 (6 bases). Germline V gene sequence: CDR1 MNHNY, CDR2 SVGAGI (reference sequence). The CDR3 consists of 14 residues. V dropped 6 bases and J dropped 5 bases, with 17 bases sitting between them.

The chain joins TRBV4-2 to TRBJ1-6, with 7 bases lining up with TRBD1. Germline CDR1 reads LGHNA; CDR2 reads YNFKEQ. The V gene end was trimmed by 0 bases and the J gene end by 10 bases; junction bases not matched to a gene: 9. The CDR3 length is 16 residues. In DNA form, the CDR3 reads TGTGCCAGCAGCCAAGATGAGACAGGGTGGAGATCACCCCTCCACTTT. Its protein is CASSQDETGWRSPLHF.

This clone was detected once. The V and J genes are TRBV2 and TRBJ2-7, with D possibly TRBD1 on 6 matching bases. Trimming stripped 7 bases from V and 3 bases from J, with 19 bases between. This CDR3 contains 15 residues. The germline gives CDR1 SNHLY, CDR2 FYNNEI. The CDR3 sequence is CASTARDNRNYEQYF. CDR3 coding DNA: TGTGCCAGCACCGCCAGGGACAACCGAAACTACGAGCAGTACTTC.

V gene TRBV19 combines with J gene TRBJ1-5, with TRBD1 as a possible D gene (5 bases). The CDR3 runs 13 residues. V lost 3 bases and J lost 7, with 10 bases in between. In germline, CDR1 is LNHDA, CDR2 SQIVND (reference sequence). The CDR3 loop is CASSIREGQPQHF. CDR3 DNA sequence: TGTGCCAGTAGTATCAGGGAAGGCCAGCCCCAGCATTTT.

V is TRBV9 and J is TRBJ2-3; D tentatively reads TRBD1 or TRBD2 (5 bases each). The CDR3 has 13 residues. Germline loops: CDR1 SGDLS, CDR2 YYNGEE. V was trimmed by 3 bases and J by 5 bases, leaving 10 bases between them. CDR3 loop: CASSGGVQDTQYF. The CDR3 DNA reads TGTGCCAGCAGCGGAGGGGTCCAAGATACGCAGTATTTT. Full variable domain (rest looked up from reference TRBV9 and TRBJ2-3): DSGVTQTPKHLITATGQRVTLRCSPRSGDLSVYWYQQSLDQGLQFLIQYYNGEERAKGNILERFSAQQFPDLHSELNLSSLELGDSALYFCASSGGVQDTQYFGPGTRLTVL.

The V gene is TRBV5-4, the J gene TRBJ1-1; TRBD1 is a possible D gene (5 bases). Germline V gene data show CDR1 as SGHNT and CDR2 as YYREEE (reference sequence). Trimming removed 5 bases at V and 3 bases at J, with 11 bases between. The CDR3 is 13 residues long. The CDR3 DNA sequence: TGTGCCAGCAGTTCACCGGGGGACACTGAAGCTTTCTTT. It is translated as CASSSPGDTEAFF.

This chain joins TRBV28 and TRBJ2-1; D is possibly TRBD2 (5 bases). CDR3 length: 15 residues. CDR1 MDHEN and CDR2 SYDVKM come from the germline V gene. V was clipped by 6 bases and J by 8 bases, with 20 bases between them. CDR3 loop: CASSSAVGVVHEQFF. Written as DNA, the CDR3 is TGTGCCAGCAGCTCAGCGGTCGGGGTGGTCCATGAGCAGTTCTTC.

The chain is built from TRBV27 and TRBJ1-2; 7 bases map to TRBD1. Germline values: CDR1 MNHEY, CDR2 SMNVEV (reference sequence). CDR3 length: 12 residues. V was pared by 5 bases and J by 8 bases, with 5 bases of the junction left unmatched. The CDR3 DNA sequence: TGTGCCAGCAGTGGACAGGACGGGGGCTACACCTTC. It translates to CASSGQDGGYTF.

Written as DNA, the CDR3 is TGTGCCAGCAGTGATCTGGACAGCAGCTATGGCTACACCTTC. Its translation: CASSDLDSSYGYTF. The genes are TRBV2 and TRBJ1-2; D possibly corresponds to TRBD1 (6 bases). The CDR3 is 14 residues long. The V end was cut by 3 bases, the J end by 4 bases, with 12 bases between. Per germline, CDR1 SNHLY and CDR2 FYNNEI.